These 27 T cell receptor beta chains were all obtained from the same sample, sequenced in a study of cytotoxic CD8 clonotypes in ibrutinib-treated CLL. Sequenced by immunoSEQ multiplex PCR; TCRdb stores in-frame clones only, minus some. The sample yields tens of thousands of clones, around 69% seen once. Sequenced material: PBMCs, taken at disease progression, from a patient treated with ibrutinib. The receptors shown here come from a human donor with chronic lymphocytic leukemia.

The CDR3 DNA reads TGTGCCAGCAGTTTATGGCTAGGGGCCGAGCAGTACTTC. Protein: CASSLWLGAEQYF. The chain couples TRBV27 to TRBJ2-7; D is possibly TRBD1 (5 bases). The CDR3 contains 13 residues. Germline V CDR1 and CDR2: MNHEY, SMNVEV (reference sequence). Trimming pared 1 base from V and 6 bases from J, leaving 10 bases between.

This chain links TRBV30 with TRBJ2-7; D possibly corresponds to TRBD2 (5 bases). CDR3 length: 12 amino acids. The germline V gene encodes CDR1 GTSNPN and CDR2 SVGIG (reference sequence). Trimming cost V 4 bases and J 4 bases, with 11 bases left between them. CDR3 region: CAWMVGRYEQYF. CDR3 sequence (DNA): TGTGCCTGGATGGTTGGGAGATACGAGCAGTACTTC. The full variable domain, completed using reference TRBV30 and TRBJ2-7, is SQTIHQWPATLVQPVGSPLSLECTVEGTSNPNLYWYRQAAGRGLQLLFYSVGIGQISSEVPQNLSASRPQDRQFILSSKKLLLSDSGFYLCAWMVGRYEQYFGPGTRLTVT.

The gene calls are TRBV15 and TRBJ1-5; possibly TRBD1 for D (5 bases). CDR3 size: 14 residues. With 1 base removed from V and 9 bases from J, the gap between germline ends came to 13 bases. CDR1 and CDR2 (germline): LNHNV, YYDKDF (reference sequence). The CDR3 DNA reads as TGTGCCACCAGCAGAGCCGGGACTCCGGGGCCCCAGCATTTT. It translates to CATSRAGTPGPQHF. Drawing the rest from reference TRBV15 and TRBJ1-5, the complete variable domain is DAMVIQNPRYQVTQFGKPVTLSCSQTLNHNVMYWYQQKSSQAPKLLFHYYDKDFNNEADTPDNFQSRRPNTSFCFLDIRSPGLGDTAMYLCATSRAGTPGPQHFGDGTRLSIL.

V usage is TRBV14 and J usage is TRBJ2-7; 11 bases are shared with TRBD2. Germline V gene lookup returns CDR1 SGHDN and CDR2 FVKESK. The CDR3 has 17 residues. The ends lost 0 bases at V and 3 bases at J; junction bases unmatched: 7. The CDR3 protein is CASSQDLASGGIYEQYF. Here the CDR3 DNA reads TGTGCCAGCAGCCAAGATCTCGCTAGCGGGGGGATCTACGAGCAGTACTTC.

The V gene is TRBV27, the J gene TRBJ2-1; 10 nucleotides line up with TRBD2. The CDR3 runs to 15 residues. Germline trimming cut 3 bases from V and 6 bases from J; bases unmatched to any gene: 5. CDR1 and CDR2 (germline): MNHEY, SMNVEV (reference sequence). Written as DNA, the CDR3 is TGTGCCAGCAGTTTGTCTAGCGGGGGATCCAATGAGCAGTTCTTC. Protein: CASSLSSGGSNEQFF.

This chain uses TRBV7-9 with TRBJ1-5; 9 positions match TRBD1. With 1 base clipped from V and 4 bases from J, the junction kept 2 bases outside the gene matches. The CDR3 totals 15 residues. The germline V gene encodes CDR1 SEHNR and CDR2 FQNEAQ (reference sequence). The CDR3 is CASSLGGTGNQPQHF. The CDR3, as DNA: TGTGCCAGCAGCTTAGGGGGGACAGGGAATCAGCCCCAGCATTTT.

The rearrangement links TRBV6-5 to TRBJ2-5, with 10 bases matching TRBD1. V lost 6 bases to trimming and J lost 6 bases; unmatched junction nucleotides: 7. The CDR3 runs to 14 residues. The germline gives CDR1 MNHEY, CDR2 SVGAGI. CDR3 in amino acids: CASSRGQGWQTQYF. CDR3 sequence (DNA): TGTGCCAGCAGCCGGGGACAGGGGTGGCAGACCCAGTACTTC.

The sample holds one count of this clone. The chain carries TRBV5-5 and TRBJ1-6, with D possibly TRBD1 on 6 matching bases. Trimming left V 4 bases short and J 4 bases short, with 12 bases between. CDR1 is SGHKS, CDR2 YYEKEE, per germline (reference sequence). The CDR3 runs to 15 residues. The CDR3 sequence is CASSGRQVYNSPLHF. CDR3 in DNA: TGTGCCAGCAGCGGACGACAGGTGTATAATTCACCCCTCCACTTT.

This chain links TRBV9 with TRBJ1-4; possible D gene TRBD1, 6 bases. V was shortened by 0 bases and J by 7 bases, with 10 bases between the two germline ends. The germline V gene has CDR1 SGDLS and CDR2 YYNGEE. The CDR3 is made up of 14 amino acids. CDR3 sequence: CASSVGWGREKLFF. In DNA, the CDR3 is TGTGCCAGCAGCGTAGGGTGGGGGCGTGAAAAACTGTTTTTT.

The chain combines TRBV2 with TRBJ2-1, with unresolved D. Germline-derived CDR1 and CDR2 are SNHLY and FYNNEI. V was pared by 1 base and J by 1 base, with 5 bases between. The CDR3 sequence is 14 residues long. The CDR3 is CASSEGVSYNEQFF. DNA of the CDR3: TGTGCCAGCAGTGAAGGGGTTTCCTACAATGAGCAGTTCTTC.

This clone was detected a few times. V gene TRBV27 combines with J gene TRBJ2-7; TRBD1 aligns across 7 bases. V lost 3 bases, J lost 2 bases, and 1 base stayed unmatched. CDR3 length: 13 amino acids. Germline V gene lookup returns CDR1 MNHEY and CDR2 SMNVEV (reference sequence). The DNA of the CDR3 is TGTGCCAGCAGTTTCGGGACAGCCTACGAGCAGTACTTC. Its protein is CASSFGTAYEQYF.

This clone has only a few counts. The J gene is TRBJ1-5, the V gene TRBV5-1; D uncertain. V was clipped by 4 bases and J by 4 bases, with 18 bases between them. Germline V lookup: CDR1 SGHRS, CDR2 YFSETQ. CDR3 length: 16 residues. The CDR3 DNA follows: TGCGCCAGCAGCCTGGGGTATGGGTTAGGGAATCAGCCCCAGCATTTT. Residues: CASSLGYGLGNQPQHF.

There are a few counts of this clone. The rearrangement joins TRBV11-2 to TRBJ1-5; tentatively, D is TRBD1 (5 bases). Trimming cost V 8 bases and J 4 bases, with 12 bases left between them. The length of the CDR3 is 13 residues. Per germline, CDR1 SGHAT and CDR2 FQNNGV. The CDR3 DNA reads TGTGCCAGCGGGGGAGGGCCTAATCAGCCCCAGCATTTT. Encoded protein: CASGGGPNQPQHF.

The DNA for the CDR3 is TGTGCCAGCAGTGACGGCGGATCTAGCACAGATACGCAGTATTTT. Protein: CASSDGGSSTDTQYF. The chain uses TRBV2 and TRBJ2-3; D is unresolved. The germline V gene encodes CDR1 SNHLY and CDR2 FYNNEI. The CDR3 has 15 residues. The V end was cut by 3 bases, the J end by 0 bases, with 10 bases between.

This clone has ten or more counts. This chain connects TRBV6-4 to TRBJ2-1; 13 bases align to TRBD2. CDR1 and CDR2 (germline): MRHNA, SNTAGT. The CDR3 contains 16 residues. V lost 6 bases and J lost 10; bases outside the gene matches: 12. The CDR3 is CASSPNPGTSGKEQFF. The CDR3, as DNA: TGTGCCAGCAGCCCCAATCCCGGGACTAGCGGGAAGGAGCAGTTCTTC.

This clone was seen only a few times. The chain links TRBV30 to TRBJ2-7; a possible D gene is TRBD2 (5 bases). V lost 3 bases, J lost 4 bases, and 7 bases lay in between. CDR3 length: 11 residues. CDR1 and CDR2 from the germline V gene are GTSNPN and SVGIG (reference sequence). The CDR3 bases are TGTGCCTGGAGCGGGGTTTACGAGCAGTACTTC. It codes for CAWSGVYEQYF.

The V and J genes are TRBV5-6 and TRBJ2-1; possibly TRBD1 or TRBD2 for D (5 bases each). V dropped 2 bases and J dropped 8 bases, with 26 bases sitting between them. Germline V gene data show CDR1 as SGHDT and CDR2 as YYEEEE. The CDR3 has 18 amino acids. This chain's CDR3 is CASSFPISGTLAIDEQFF. The DNA of the CDR3 is TGTGCCAGCAGCTTCCCGATATCCGGGACCCTAGCAATCGATGAGCAGTTCTTC.

The chain uses TRBV7-2 and TRBJ2-7, with D perhaps assigned TRBD1 or TRBD2 (5 bases each). Germline CDR1 is SGHTA and CDR2 is FQGNSA. The CDR3 has 16 amino acids. The V end was cut by 4 bases, the J end by 0 bases, with 16 bases between. CDR3 coding DNA: TGTGCCAGCAGCTCATTCGGGGCCTCCTTCTCCTACGAGCAGTACTTC. It yields the protein CASSSFGASFSYEQYF. The whole variable domain, filled in from reference TRBV7-2 and TRBJ2-7, reads GAGVSQSPSNKVTEKGKDVELRCDPISGHTALYWYRQSLGQGLEFLIYFQGNSAPDKSGLPSDRFSAERTGGSVSTLTIQRTQQEDSAVYLCASSSFGASFSYEQYFGPGTRLTVT.

This clone has just one count. The chain couples TRBV29-1 to TRBJ2-7; 9 bases agree with TRBD1. V shed 6 bases and J 6 bases; nucleotides not matched to a gene: 3. The CDR3 spans 11 residues. CDR1 SQVTM and CDR2 ANQGSEA come from the germline V gene. This CDR3 reads CSVDRGGEQYF. The CDR3 coding sequence is TGCAGCGTGGACAGGGGAGGCGAGCAGTACTTC.

The chain links TRBV5-6 to TRBJ2-7, with D hard to call. The V gene lost 3 bases and the J gene lost 0 bases, with 7 bases spanning the gap. This CDR3 spans 13 amino acids. The germline V gene has CDR1 SGHDT and CDR2 YYEEEE. CDR3 sequence: CASSWASSYEQYF. The CDR3 nucleotides are TGTGCCAGCAGCTGGGCAAGCTCCTACGAGCAGTACTTC.

The rearrangement joins TRBV27 to TRBJ2-1; D unclear. Trimming shortened V by 2 bases and J by 2 bases, and 13 bases separated the two germline ends. The CDR3 is made up of 16 amino acids. CDR1 and CDR2 from the germline V gene are MNHEY and SMNVEV (reference sequence). CDR3: CASSLQVTATYNEQFF. CDR3 nucleotides: TGTGCCAGCAGTTTACAGGTAACAGCGACCTACAATGAGCAGTTCTTC.

The count of this clone is one. The rearrangement links TRBV2 to TRBJ2-7; the D is unclear. V lost 8 bases to trimming and J lost 4 bases, with 9 bases between them. This CDR3 spans 11 amino acids. Germline CDR1 and CDR2: SNHLY and FYNNEI. In DNA form, the CDR3 reads TGTGCCAGCCGACTCCAGTACGAGCAGTACTTC. Translated, it gives CASRLQYEQYF.

The gene calls are TRBV6-6 and TRBJ2-6, with D uncertain. V was cut by 7 bases and J by 0 bases, with 10 bases left in between. The CDR3 runs to 15 residues. CDR1 and CDR2 from the germline V gene are MNHNY and SVGAGI (reference sequence). This chain's CDR3 is CASTPPGSGANVLTF. The CDR3 nucleotides read TGTGCCAGCACTCCCCCGGGCTCTGGGGCCAACGTCCTGACTTTC.

This sequence joins TRBV30 and TRBJ2-3; D perhaps matches TRBD1 (6 bases). V dropped 2 bases and J dropped 6 bases, with 12 bases sitting between them. Per the germline V gene, CDR1 is GTSNPN and CDR2 is SVGIG (reference sequence). CDR3 length: 13 residues. The CDR3 loop is CAWSRTDGDTQYF. The CDR3 bases are TGTGCCTGGAGTCGGACAGACGGGGATACGCAGTATTTT.

V usage is TRBV7-3 and J usage is TRBJ1-1; D unclear. Germline values: CDR1 SGHTA, CDR2 FQGTGA. CDR3 size: 14 residues. Trimming stripped 6 bases from V and 0 bases from J, with 11 bases between. The CDR3 protein is CASSLQHMNTEAFF. The CDR3 region has the DNA TGTGCCAGCAGTCTACAGCATATGAACACTGAAGCTTTCTTT. The full variable domain, completed using reference TRBV7-3 and TRBJ1-1, is GAGVSQTPSNKVTEKGKYVELRCDPISGHTALYWYRQSLGQGPEFLIYFQGTGAADDSGLPNDRFFAVRPEGSVSTLKIQRTERGDSAVYLCASSLQHMNTEAFFGQGTRLTVV.

The chain has TRBV5-4 and TRBJ2-7, with D possibly being TRBD1 (8 bases). Per germline, CDR1 SGHNT and CDR2 YYREEE (reference sequence). The CDR3 has 15 amino acids. Trimming removed 3 bases from V and 2 bases from J, with 15 bases in between. CDR3 protein: CASSSGGQEAYEQYF. The CDR3 DNA follows: TGTGCCAGCAGCTCGGGGGGACAGGAAGCCTACGAGCAGTACTTC.

The rearrangement links TRBV27 to TRBJ1-1, with D possibly being TRBD1 (5 bases). Germline V gives CDR1 MNHEY, CDR2 SMNVEV (reference sequence). The CDR3 runs to 13 residues. V gave up 3 bases and J gave up 6 bases, with 11 bases separating them. The CDR3 is CASSFAGIPEAFF. In nucleotides, the CDR3 is TGTGCCAGCAGTTTCGCAGGGATACCTGAAGCTTTCTTT.